The 23 T cell receptor beta chains presented below share a single source sample, sequenced in a study of Ad26.COV2.S vaccination and SARS-CoV-2 variants. Treatment: 19 received Ad26.COV2.S at low or high dose, single or two shots; roughly five received placebo; per-sample allocation not given. Repertoires come from day 63 after the first vaccine or placebo injection. The repertoire was sequenced with immunoSEQ multiplex PCR; TCRdb's copy has only in-frame clones and lacks some. The table shows 380,000 or so clones, with approximately 86% occurring only once. The starting material was peripheral blood, obtained in a trial of Ad26.COV2.S vaccine versus placebo. The origin of the receptors is a person aged 18-60 years who received the Ad26.COV2.S COVID-19 vaccine or a placebo.

The genes are TRBV9 and TRBJ2-2; 12 positions agree with TRBD1. Germline values: CDR1 SGDLS, CDR2 YYNGEE. Trimming cost V 4 bases and J 5 bases; bases outside gene matches: 18. This CDR3 is 20 amino acids long. Written as DNA, the CDR3 is TGTGCCAGCAGCCTTGGGGGGACAGGGGGCGCCGAGCTATGGACCGGGGAGCTGTTTTTT. Its translation is CASSLGGTGGAELWTGELFF.

The chain has TRBV29-1 and TRBJ1-1; D is possibly TRBD1 (5 bases). The CDR3 is 13 amino acids. Germline CDR1 reads SQVTM; CDR2 reads ANQGSEA. V was clipped by 6 bases and J by 2 bases, with 13 bases between them. The CDR3 here is CSVPTDLNTEAFF. The DNA of the CDR3 is TGCAGCGTCCCGACAGACCTTAACACTGAAGCTTTCTTT.

The chain couples TRBV28 to TRBJ2-7; D not resolved. Germline assignment: CDR1 MDHEN and CDR2 SYDVKM. The CDR3 is 11 residues long. V lost 6 bases, J lost 7 bases, and 10 bases lay in between. Here the CDR3 DNA reads TGTGCCAGCAGCCAAAGTTGGGAGCAGTACTTC. This translates into CASSQSWEQYF.

V usage is TRBV2 and J usage is TRBJ2-5; 11 bases fit TRBD1. This CDR3 is built from 15 residues. Trimming cost V 6 bases and J 2 bases; bases outside gene matches: 5. The germline V gene has CDR1 SNHLY and CDR2 FYNNEI. The CDR3: CASSRDRGGQETQYF. CDR3 in DNA: TGTGCCAGCAGCAGGGACAGGGGGGGACAAGAGACCCAGTACTTC.

V usage is TRBV7-9 and J usage is TRBJ1-1; D gene ambiguous. Germline CDR1 is SEHNR and CDR2 is FQNEAQ (reference sequence). The CDR3 has 13 residues. V was shortened by 1 base and J by 6 bases, with 9 bases between the two germline ends. Written as DNA, the CDR3 is TGTGCCAGCAGCTTAGAAACTACCCCTGAAGCTTTCTTT. Translating it yields CASSLETTPEAFF. Drawing the rest from reference TRBV7-9 and TRBJ1-1, the complete variable domain is DTGVSQNPRHKITKRGQNVTFRCDPISEHNRLYWYRQTLGQGPEFLTYFQNEAQLEKSRLLSDRFSAERPKGSFSTLEIQRTEQGDSAMYLCASSLETTPEAFFGQGTRLTVV.

The chain employs TRBV30 and TRBJ1-1; 9 bases are a match to TRBD1. The CDR3 has 14 amino acids. Germline V lookup: CDR1 GTSNPN, CDR2 SVGIG (reference sequence). V gave up 2 bases and J gave up 3 bases; unmatched junction bases: 4. The CDR3 bases are TGTGCCTGGAGTCCGGGACAGGGAGACACTGAAGCTTTCTTT. It encodes CAWSPGQGDTEAFF.

J is TRBJ1-2 and V is TRBV4-1, with a tentative D call TRBD1 (6 bases). This CDR3 contains 15 residues. Trimming pared 6 bases from V and 4 bases from J, leaving 18 bases between. The germline gives CDR1 MGHRA, CDR2 YSYEKL. The CDR3 DNA follows: TGCGCCAGCAGGACGACCGGGACAACTCTCTATGGCTACACCTTC. This codes for CASRTTGTTLYGYTF.

The V and J genes are TRBV2 and TRBJ2-2; D not certain. CDR1 and CDR2 from the germline V gene are SNHLY and FYNNEI. With 2 bases removed from V and 2 bases from J, the gap between germline ends came to 12 bases. The CDR3 loop spans 16 amino acids. This CDR3 reads CASSEWADLNTGELFF. CDR3 nucleotide sequence: TGTGCCAGCAGTGAATGGGCGGACCTAAACACCGGGGAGCTGTTTTTT.

This chain connects TRBV27 to TRBJ1-2; 12 bases fit TRBD1. This CDR3 region has 16 residues. V gave up 11 bases and J gave up 0 bases; unmatched junction bases: 10. Per the germline V gene, CDR1 is MNHEY and CDR2 is SMNVEV (reference sequence). The CDR3 spells CAGIRGQGATNYGYTF. The CDR3 region has the DNA TGTGCCGGGATCAGGGGACAGGGGGCCACTAACTATGGCTACACCTTC.

This clone was detected many times. The V call is TRBV9, the J call TRBJ2-3; D is ambiguous. The V and J ends lost 0 bases and 0 bases respectively, with 11 bases between them. The CDR3 spans 16 residues. Germline assignment: CDR1 SGDLS and CDR2 YYNGEE. CDR3 DNA: TGTGCCAGCAGCGTAGTGGGCGGTCGGAGCACAGATACGCAGTATTTT. Encoded protein: CASSVVGGRSTDTQYF.

The chain uses TRBV6-1 and TRBJ2-3; no firm D call. This CDR3 spans 13 amino acids. Trimming cost V 2 bases and J 4 bases, with 7 bases left between them. CDR1 and CDR2 (germline): MNHNS, SASEGT. This chain's CDR3 is CASSETVADTQYF. CDR3 coding DNA: TGTGCCAGCAGTGAAACGGTGGCAGATACGCAGTATTTT.

This chain connects TRBV7-9 to TRBJ2-4; no reliable D call. V gave up 1 base and J gave up 2 bases, with 15 bases separating them. Germline V lookup: CDR1 SEHNR, CDR2 FQNEAQ (reference sequence). This CDR3 has 17 amino acids. The CDR3 protein is CASSLEAAGVTKNIQYF. In DNA, the CDR3 is TGTGCCAGCAGCTTAGAGGCGGCCGGCGTGACCAAAAACATTCAGTACTTC.

As DNA, the CDR3 is TGTGCCAGCAGCTCTATTGGGGCCGAGCCTAACTATGGCTACACCTTC. Amino acids: CASSSIGAEPNYGYTF. The chain employs TRBV7-8 and TRBJ1-2; a possible D gene is TRBD1 (5 bases). Trimming removed 4 bases at V and 0 bases at J, with 15 bases between. CDR3 length: 16 residues. The germline V gene encodes CDR1 SGHVS and CDR2 FQNEAQ. The variable domain in full, with the rest retrieved from reference TRBV7-8 and TRBJ1-2, is GAGVSQSPRYKVAKRGQDVALRCDPISGHVSLFWYQQALGQGPEFLTYFQNEAQLDKSGLPSDRFFAERPEGSVSTLKIQRTQQEDSAVYLCASSSIGAEPNYGYTFGSGTRLTVV.

This clone appeared a few times. The chain uses TRBV5-1 and TRBJ1-2, with D hard to call. The CDR3 consists of 13 residues. Trimming pared 4 bases from V and 2 bases from J, leaving 9 bases between. Germline V gene data show CDR1 as SGHRS and CDR2 as YFSETQ. CDR3 coding DNA: TGCGCCAGCAGCCACGACGGGAACTATGGCTACACCTTC. It encodes CASSHDGNYGYTF.

The gene calls are TRBV7-2 and TRBJ1-5; D call uncertain. The CDR3 consists of 15 residues. The V and J ends lost 5 bases and 0 bases respectively, with 11 bases between them. The germline V gene encodes CDR1 SGHTA and CDR2 FQGNSA. CDR3 in DNA: TGTGCCAGCAGCCGGGGAGGGAATAGCAATCAGCCCCAGCATTTT. Protein product: CASSRGGNSNQPQHF.

The rearrangement uses TRBV27 and TRBJ2-1; TRBD2 matches at 16 bases. Looked up from germline, CDR1 is MNHEY and CDR2 is SMNVEV (reference sequence). The CDR3 spans 18 residues. Trimming cost V 4 bases and J 5 bases; bases outside gene matches: 8. Here the CDR3 reads CASSSAGLAGGRNNEQFF. The CDR3 DNA reads as TGTGCCAGCAGTTCGGCGGGACTAGCGGGGGGGCGGAACAATGAGCAGTTCTTC.

The sample holds one count of this clone. The J gene is TRBJ2-2, the V gene TRBV3-1 (or the pseudogene TRBV3-2); 8 bases align to TRBD2. V was clipped by 5 bases and J by 5 bases; unmatched bases: 10. The V gene's germline CDR1 is LGHDT and CDR2 YNNKEL (reference sequence). The CDR3 extends over 16 amino acids. CDR3 sequence reads: CASSATSGHRTGELFF. The CDR3 DNA reads as TGTGCCAGCAGCGCAACTAGCGGCCACAGGACCGGGGAGCTGTTTTTT.

The V call is TRBV7-2, the J call TRBJ2-7; D is possibly TRBD1 (6 bases). V dropped 1 base and J dropped 0 bases, with 10 bases sitting between them. The CDR3 spans 15 residues. Germline V gives CDR1 SGHTA, CDR2 FQGNSA. CDR3: CASSLGVGASYEQYF. For the CDR3, the DNA is TGTGCCAGCAGCTTAGGGGTGGGGGCCTCCTACGAGCAGTACTTC.

V usage is TRBV2 and J usage is TRBJ1-1; D ambiguous. V was trimmed by 3 bases and J by 4 bases, leaving 12 bases between them. The CDR3 covers 14 residues. The germline CDR1 and CDR2 sequences are SNHLY and FYNNEI. CDR3 residues: CASSDRGVGTEAFF. The CDR3 DNA reads TGTGCCAGCAGTGATCGGGGAGTGGGCACTGAAGCTTTCTTT.

For this clone: The sample contains more than one DNA sequence encoding this CDR3. The CDR3 DNA reads TGTGCCAGCAGCCGGGACGGCTACGAGCAGTACTTC. Translating it yields CASSRDGYEQYF. The rearrangement links TRBV5-4 to TRBJ2-7; D tentatively reads TRBD1 or TRBD2 (5 bases each). Trimming took 4 bases from V and 3 from J, leaving 8 bases between them. The germline gives CDR1 SGHNT, CDR2 YYREEE (reference sequence). This CDR3 comprises 12 residues.

The chain couples TRBV19 to TRBJ1-5; D might be TRBD1 (5 bases). This CDR3 comprises 13 residues. Trimming took off 5 bases at V and 7 bases at J, with 12 bases between the two ends. CDR1 is LNHDA, CDR2 SQIVND, per germline (reference sequence). Written as DNA, the CDR3 is TGTGCCAGTAGTCCCACGGGGGGGCAGCCCCAGCATTTT. Amino acid sequence: CASSPTGGQPQHF.

The chain couples TRBV2 to TRBJ1-2; D is perhaps TRBD1 (5 bases). This CDR3 contains 14 residues. Trimming removed 7 bases at V and 4 bases at J, with 16 bases between. Looked up from germline, CDR1 is SNHLY and CDR2 is FYNNEI. This CDR3 is CASMSGRRAYGYTF. The CDR3 DNA is TGTGCCAGCATGTCGGGACGGAGAGCCTATGGCTACACCTTC.

V gene TRBV30 combines with J gene TRBJ1-6; D uncertain. Germline values: CDR1 GTSNPN, CDR2 SVGIG (reference sequence). Trimming left V 4 bases short and J 8 bases short, with 6 bases between. CDR3 size: 11 residues. The CDR3 nucleotides are TGTGCCTGGACGGCTGATTCACCCCTCCACTTT. Amino acids: CAWTADSPLHF.